The clone carrying this T cell receptor beta chain has a single count. Its specificity is unknown. Measured with immunoSEQ multiplex PCR; TCRdb has only the in-frame clones, and not every one. The data show about 130,000 clones, around four fifths seen once. The data were obtained in a study of cytomegalovirus exposure and HLA in healthy donors. As for the study in general: The use of the same platform for the 120 or so validation repertoires and the 550 to 850 first-cohort repertoires was reported by a later analysis. Study-level findings and limits: The study found most TCR sequences rare, yet found some public TCRs in many donors.

This sequence originates from a young man in good health and CMV-seropositive. The material sequenced was PBMCs.

The DNA of the CDR3 is TGTGCCAGCACCCCGATAGACAATATTAATCAGCCCCAGCATTTT. Amino acids: CASTPIDNINQPQHF. The V call is TRBV6-6, the J call TRBJ1-5, with D hard to call. V was cut by 7 bases and J by 4 bases, with 17 bases left in between. This CDR3 has 15 residues. CDR1 and CDR2 from the germline V gene are MNHNY and SVGAGI (reference sequence).